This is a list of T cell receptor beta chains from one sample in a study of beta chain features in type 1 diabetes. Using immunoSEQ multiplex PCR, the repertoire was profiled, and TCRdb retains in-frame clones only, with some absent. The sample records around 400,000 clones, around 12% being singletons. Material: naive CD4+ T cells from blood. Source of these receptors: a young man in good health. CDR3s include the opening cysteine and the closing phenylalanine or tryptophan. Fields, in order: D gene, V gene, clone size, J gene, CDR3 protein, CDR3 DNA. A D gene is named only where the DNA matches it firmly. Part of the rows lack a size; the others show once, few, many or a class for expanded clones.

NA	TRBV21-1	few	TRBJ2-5	CASSPLWVPGKETQYF	TGTGCCAGCAGCCCTTTATGGGTTCCGGGGAAAGAGACCCAGTACTTC
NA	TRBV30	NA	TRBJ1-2	CAWSASTYGYTF	TGTGCCTGGAGTGCCTCTACCTATGGCTACACCTTC
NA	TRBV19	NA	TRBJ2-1	CASSVQGNEQFF	TGTGCCAGTAGTGTACAGGGCAATGAGCAGTTCTTC
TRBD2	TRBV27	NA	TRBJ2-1	CASSLWASGNYNEQFF	TGTGCCAGCAGTTTATGGGCTAGCGGAAACTACAATGAGCAGTTCTTC
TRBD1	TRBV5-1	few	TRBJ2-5	CASSPGQLQETQYF	TGCGCCAGCAGCCCGGGACAGCTACAAGAGACCCAGTACTTC
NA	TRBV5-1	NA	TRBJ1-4	CASSFDRTYEKLFF	TGCGCCAGCAGCTTTGACAGGACCTATGAAAAACTGTTTTTT
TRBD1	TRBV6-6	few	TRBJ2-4	CASSPAQQGAKNIQYF	TGTGCCAGCAGCCCAGCCCAACAGGGGGCCAAAAACATTCAGTACTTC
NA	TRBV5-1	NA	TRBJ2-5	CASSLVDRGSQETQYF	TGCGCCAGCAGCTTGGTGGACAGAGGATCTCAAGAGACCCAGTACTTC
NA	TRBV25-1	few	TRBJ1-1	CASSPGDRLTEAFF	TGTGCCAGCTCCCCTGGTGACAGACTCACTGAAGCTTTCTTT
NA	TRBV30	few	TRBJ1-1	CAWSLRGETEAFF	TGTGCCTGGAGTTTGCGGGGTGAGACTGAAGCTTTCTTT
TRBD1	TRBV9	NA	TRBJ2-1	CASSPRPGGNEQFF	TGTGCCAGCAGCCCACGTCCAGGGGGCAATGAGCAGTTCTTC
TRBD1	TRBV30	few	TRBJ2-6	CACGQAPSGANVLTF	TGTGCCTGCGGACAGGCCCCCTCTGGGGCCAACGTCCTGACTTTC
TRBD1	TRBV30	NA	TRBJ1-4	CAWWDRGNEKLFF	TGTGCCTGGTGGGACAGAGGAAATGAAAAACTGTTTTTT
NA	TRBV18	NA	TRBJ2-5	CASSPGGLETQYF	TGTGCCAGCTCACCAGGGGGCTTAGAGACCCAGTACTTC
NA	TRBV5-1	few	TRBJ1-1	CASSLDRNTEAFF	TGCGCCAGCAGCTTGGATCGGAACACTGAAGCTTTCTTT
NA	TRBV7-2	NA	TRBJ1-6	CASSLGGNYNSPLHF	TGTGCCAGCAGCTTAGGCGGGAACTATAATTCACCCCTCCACTTT
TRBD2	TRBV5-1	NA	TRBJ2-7	CASSLELAGEGSYEQYF	TGCGCCAGCAGCTTGGAACTAGCGGGGGAAGGCTCCTACGAGCAGTACTTC
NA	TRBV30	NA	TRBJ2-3	CAWSVGTSTDTQYF	TGTGCCTGGAGTGTGGGGACTAGCACAGATACGCAGTATTTT
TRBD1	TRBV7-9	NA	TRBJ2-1	CASSLNRGRRDEQFF	TGTGCCAGCAGCTTAAACAGGGGGCGCAGGGATGAGCAGTTCTTC
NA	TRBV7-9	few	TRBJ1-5	CASSFAGQGQPQHF	TGTGCCAGCAGCTTCGCAGGTCAGGGTCAGCCCCAGCATTTT
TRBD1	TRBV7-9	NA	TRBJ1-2	CASSRPGTGQLTLNF	TGTGCCAGCAGCCGTCCCGGGACAGGGCAACTCACGCTCAATTTC
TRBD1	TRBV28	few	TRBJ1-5	CASSQTGAAQPQHF	TGTGCCAGCAGTCAGACAGGGGCTGCTCAGCCCCAGCATTTT
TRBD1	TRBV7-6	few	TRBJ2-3	CASSFGRGDTQYF	TGTGCCAGCAGCTTCGGCAGGGGGGATACGCAGTATTTT
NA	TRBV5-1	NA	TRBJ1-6	CASGTGNSPLHF	TGCGCCAGCGGCACAGGGAATTCACCCCTCCACTTT
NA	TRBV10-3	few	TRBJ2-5	CAISVGDNQETQYF	TGTGCCATCAGTGTGGGGGACAACCAAGAGACCCAGTACTTC
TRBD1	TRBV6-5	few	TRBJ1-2	CASSYLTGGKGYTF	TGTGCCAGCAGTTACTTGACAGGGGGGAAAGGCTACACCTTC
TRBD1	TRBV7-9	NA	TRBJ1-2	CASSFRQGANPTGGYTF	TGTGCCAGCAGCTTTCGACAGGGCGCTAATCCCACGGGTGGCTACACCTTC
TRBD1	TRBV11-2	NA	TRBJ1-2	CASSSVRGRNYGYTF	TGTGCCAGCAGCAGTGTCAGGGGGCGGAACTATGGCTACACCTTC
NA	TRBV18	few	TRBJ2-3	CASSPTQLSADTQYF	TGTGCCAGCTCACCGACCCAACTAAGCGCAGATACGCAGTATTTT
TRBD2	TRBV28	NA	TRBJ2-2	CASRPTGGSNTGELFF	TGTGCCAGCAGACCAACGGGAGGGTCGAACACCGGGGAGCTGTTTTTT
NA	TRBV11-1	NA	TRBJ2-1	CASSLDDGTYNEQFF	TGTGCCAGCAGCTTAGATGACGGGACATACAATGAGCAGTTCTTC
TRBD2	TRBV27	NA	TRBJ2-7	CASSHTSGTSEQYF	TGTGCCAGCAGCCACACTAGCGGGACAAGCGAGCAGTACTTC
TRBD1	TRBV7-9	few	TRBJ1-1	CASSLGSPRGPGHNTEAFF	TGTGCCAGCAGCTTAGGTTCCCCCAGGGGGCCTGGTCATAACACTGAAGCTTTCTTT
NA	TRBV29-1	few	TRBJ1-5	CSVDTAVQPQHF	TGCAGCGTTGATACAGCGGTTCAGCCCCAGCATTTT
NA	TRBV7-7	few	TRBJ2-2	CASSPRTATNTGELFF	TGTGCCAGCAGCCCAAGGACAGCCACGAACACCGGGGAGCTGTTTTTT
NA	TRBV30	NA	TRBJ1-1	CAWRDKTEAFF	TGTGCCTGGAGGGACAAAACTGAAGCTTTCTTT
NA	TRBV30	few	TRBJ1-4	CAWSSRGPNEKLFF	TGTGCCTGGAGTAGTAGGGGCCCTAATGAAAAACTGTTTTTT
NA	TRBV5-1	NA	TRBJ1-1	CASSPTGNPNTEAFF	TGCGCCAGCAGCCCAACGGGGAACCCGAACACTGAAGCTTTCTTT
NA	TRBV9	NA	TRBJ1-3	CASSPSGQSSGNTIYF	TGTGCCAGCAGCCCCAGTGGACAGAGCTCTGGAAACACCATATATTTT
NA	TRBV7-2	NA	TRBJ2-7	CASSPISYEQYF	TGTGCCAGCAGCCCTATTTCCTACGAGCAGTACTTC
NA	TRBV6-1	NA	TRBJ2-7	CASSEPNWRNSYEQYF	TGTGCCAGCAGTGAACCCAATTGGAGGAACTCCTACGAGCAGTACTTC
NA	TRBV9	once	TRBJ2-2	CASSFGWSQLFF	TGTGCCAGCAGTTTCGGATGGAGTCAGCTGTTTTTT
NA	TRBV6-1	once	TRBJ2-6	CASRYSSGANVLTF	TGTGCCAGCAGGTATAGTTCCGGGGCCAACGTCCTGACTTTC
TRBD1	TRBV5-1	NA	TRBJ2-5	CASSLGRRGNQETQYF	TGCGCCAGCAGCTTGGGGCGCAGGGGGAACCAAGAGACCCAGTACTTC
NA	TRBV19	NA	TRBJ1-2	CASGQGVDSYGYTF	TGTGCCAGTGGGCAGGGTGTGGATTCCTATGGCTACACCTTC
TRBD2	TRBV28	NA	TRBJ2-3	CASSFPTSAPYRTDTQYF	TGTGCCAGCAGTTTCCCGACTAGCGCCCCTTATCGCACAGATACGCAGTATTTT
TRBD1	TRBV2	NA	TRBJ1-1	CASSVRQGVAEAFF	TGTGCCAGCAGTGTAAGACAGGGTGTCGCTGAAGCTTTCTTT
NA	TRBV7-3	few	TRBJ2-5	CASSQTRGETQYF	TGTGCCAGCAGCCAGACTAGAGGGGAGACCCAGTACTTC
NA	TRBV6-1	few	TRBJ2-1	CASRRQGGDEQFF	TGTGCCAGCAGGAGGCAGGGTGGCGATGAGCAGTTCTTC
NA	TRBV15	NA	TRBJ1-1	CATSRDRWRGAEAFF	TGTGCCACCAGCAGAGATCGATGGAGGGGCGCTGAAGCTTTCTTT
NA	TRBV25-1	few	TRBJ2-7	CASSRIGDLPYF	TGTGCCAGCAGTCGAATTGGAGACCTCCCGTACTTC
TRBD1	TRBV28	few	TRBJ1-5	CATTRQGYNQPQHF	TGTGCCACCACTCGACAGGGTTACAATCAGCCCCAGCATTTT
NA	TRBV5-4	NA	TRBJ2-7	CASSLDLVIHEQYF	TGTGCCAGCAGCTTGGATCTAGTAATTCACGAGCAGTACTTC
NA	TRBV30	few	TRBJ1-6	CAWSVRGLDSPLHF	TGTGCCTGGAGTGTACGCGGGCTTGATTCACCCCTCCACTTT
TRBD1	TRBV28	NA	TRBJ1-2	CASSPPGQYYGYTF	TGTGCCAGCAGCCCTCCGGGACAGTACTATGGCTACACCTTC
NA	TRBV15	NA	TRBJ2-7	CATSRDRRDEQYF	TGTGCCACCAGCAGAGATAGGCGGGACGAGCAGTACTTC
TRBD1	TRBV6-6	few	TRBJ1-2	CASSYRTYTTGYGYTF	TGTGCCAGCAGTTACCGGACTTATACGACAGGGTATGGCTACACCTTC